This TCR beta chain was documented in a study of T cells after yellow fever vaccination (dated by TCRdb to about 2019). Regarding the complete study: The SMART-Seq v4 Ultra Low Input RNA kit was used to prepare libraries from fractions with low cell numbers. Two healthy male donors made up the cohort, one aged 18 to 30 years and the other aged 30 to 39 years. Blood samples were taken at several timepoints before and after primary and secondary immunization, and bulk PBMC replicates and cell subsets were isolated. To follow T-cell clones before and after both primary and booster YFV17D yellow fever vaccination, bulk TCR alpha and beta repertoires underwent longitudinal sequencing.

TCR cDNA was synthesized by 5'RACE template switching, through which a universal primer site and unique molecular identifiers were introduced. Priming for cDNA synthesis came from both the TCR alpha and TCR beta constant segments. Library amplification used two PCR steps, and the second PCR step added sample barcodes and sequencing adapters. Libraries were sequenced on Illumina HiSeq 2500 (2x100 bp) or NovaSeq (2x150 bp). Turning to the authors' computational methods: Reads were demultiplexed and collapsed into UMI consensus sequences with MIGEC, and V(D)J alignment was performed with MiXCR. Vaccine-responding clonotypes were defined with edgeR using replicate PBMC samples, requiring FDR below 0.01 and a log2 fold change above 5 up to day 15. CD4 or CD8 identity was assigned to each bulk clonotype according to whether the clonotype was present at higher abundance in the sequenced CD4 repertoire or the sequenced CD8 repertoire. TCRdb trimmed the raw reads at Q25, called clones with MiXCR and kept productive beta chains. Under each unique CDR3 protein, matching rows form one entry showing the most common genes and DNA. It is TCRdb's table, rather than the study itself, that gives the V and J calls and clone size. The table for this sample lists 620,000 or so distinct CDR3 sequences; 12% of them were counted only once. Clones ranked in the top ten supply under 15% of the sample.

The treatment or condition label, as the study defines it: live attenuated yellow fever vaccine strain. Two biological replicates of bulk PBMCs were collected at each blood-draw timepoint. PBMCs were isolated from peripheral blood using a standard Ficoll-Paque protocol. TriZol was used to extract RNA from bulk PBMCs, CD4 and CD8 fractions, and dextramer-positive and dextramer-negative fractions. About this clonotype itself: Its antigen is currently not known. Within one base of it there is no much larger clone, and no base qualities were kept.

V is reduced by 4 bases and J by 0 bases, leaving a spacing of 13 bases between them. From cysteine to phenylalanine, the CDR3 is 17 amino acids long. Only the CDR3 DNA is retained, 51 bases long and in frame from the first base. According to the germline V gene, CDR1 reads SGHTA and CDR2 reads FQGNSA. General conclusions and limits of the study: A small fraction of clonotypes appeared in both the CD4 and CD8 compartments, likely as a result of convergent recombination. Most clones expanded after primary vaccination were re-detected after the booster (approximately 95% of CD4 and approximately 89% of CD8), suggesting broad memory maintenance. FACS-sorted repertoires could contain abundant contaminating clonotypes from the bulk population, so computational filtering was required. Compared with the primary T-cell response, the secondary T-cell response was faster but weaker, reaching its peak on day 5 rather than on day 15. Only two donors were included in the study, so the extent to which the findings can be generalized is limited.

The chain is made from TRBV7-2 and TRBJ2-6; a tentative D match to TRBD2 spans 5 bases. Sample: PBMCs, taken on the day of the yellow fever booster vaccination. This clonotype was sampled from a man younger than 45 who received the YFV17D yellow fever vaccine. CDR3 sequence: CASSSLGGGSGANVLTF. DNA sequence: TGTGCCAGCAGCTCCCTCGGAGGCGGCTCTGGGGCCAACGTCCTGACTTTC.